Listed below are T cell receptor beta chains from one sample, sequenced in a study of regulatory T cells in long-lasting Graves disease. Using its own MiXCR run on the multiplex PCR reads, TCRdb lists one record per CDR3 protein. The table lists some 500,000 distinct CDR3 sequences, about 13% of them singletons, with 8% to 10% in the top ten. This sample also appeared in a second study, on T cells in Graves' hyperthyroidism and ophthalmopathy.

Here the sequenced sample was peripheral blood mononuclear cells (PBMCs), taken at new diagnosis, from a patient treated with antithyroid drugs. The receptors here all came from a man younger than 40 with Graves disease. The CDR3 runs from the conserved cysteine through the conserved F or W. Each record gives: J gene, clone size, D gene, V gene, CDR3 protein, CDR3 DNA. The D gene is left open where the match is weak. Only some rows state a clone size, as once, few, many or a class for expanded clones.

TRBJ1-2 . . TRBV14 CASSDGANYGYTF TGTGCCAGCAGCGACGGGGCCAACTATGGCTACACCTTC
TRBJ2-2 many TRBD1 TRBV7-9 CASRSATGGNGELFF TGTGCCAGCAGATCCGCGACAGGGGGAAACGGGGAGCTGTTTTTT
TRBJ2-6 . . TRBV6-9 CASSYSGGSGANVLTF TGTGCCAGCAGTTACTCCGGTGGCTCTGGGGCCAACGTCCTGACTTTC
TRBJ2-2 many . TRBV3-1 CASSPSTGYPGELFF TGTGCCAGCAGCCCTTCGACAGGTTACCCCGGGGAGCTGTTTTTT
TRBJ2-3 many . TRBV27 CASSLWWMDTQYF TGTGCCAGCAGTTTATGGTGGATGGATACGCAGTATTTT
TRBJ2-1 many . TRBV5-1 CASSFRGHNEQFF TGCGCCAGCAGCTTCCGCGGCCACAATGAGCAGTTCTTC
TRBJ2-2 many . TRBV7-2 CASSLGPTTGELFF TGTGCCAGCAGCTTAGGCCCGACCACCGGGGAGCTGTTTTTT
TRBJ2-3 . . TRBV20-1 CSARSMWPSTDTQYF TGCAGTGCTAGATCCATGTGGCCTAGCACAGATACGCAGTATTTT
TRBJ2-7 many TRBD2 TRBV11-2 CASSKSGRAGDEQYF TGTGCCAGCAGCAAAAGCGGGAGGGCCGGCGACGAGCAGTACTTC
TRBJ2-7 . . TRBV28 CASSLPQVPGYEQYF TGTGCCAGCAGTTTACCCCAGGTCCCCGGGTACGAGCAGTACTTC
TRBJ2-5 . . TRBV30 CASQGRETQYF TGTGCCTCACAGGGTAGGGAGACCCAGTACTTC
TRBJ1-1 many . TRBV2 CASSDPRGNTEAFF TGTGCCAGCAGTGACCCCAGGGGGAACACTGAAGCTTTCTTT
TRBJ2-7 many TRBD1 TRBV2 CASTEDRAAYEQYF TGTGCCAGCACTGAAGACAGGGCCGCCTACGAGCAGTACTTC
TRBJ2-1 many TRBD2 TRBV7-9 CASSSVAGGSSYNEQFF TGTGCCAGCAGCTCCGTAGCGGGAGGGAGCTCCTACAATGAGCAGTTCTTC
TRBJ1-6 . . TRBV3-1 CASSPRGGTNSPLHF TGTGCCAGCAGCCCCCGAGGAGGGACTAATTCACCCCTCCACTTT
TRBJ2-1 . . TRBV18 CASSATGTSSSYNEQSF TGTGCCAGCTCAGCTACCGGGACTTCCAGCTCCTACAATGAGCAGTCCTTC
TRBJ2-2 . . TRBV29-1 CSVRLQVTGELFF TGCAGCGTTAGACTCCAGGTGACCGGGGAGCTGTTTTTT